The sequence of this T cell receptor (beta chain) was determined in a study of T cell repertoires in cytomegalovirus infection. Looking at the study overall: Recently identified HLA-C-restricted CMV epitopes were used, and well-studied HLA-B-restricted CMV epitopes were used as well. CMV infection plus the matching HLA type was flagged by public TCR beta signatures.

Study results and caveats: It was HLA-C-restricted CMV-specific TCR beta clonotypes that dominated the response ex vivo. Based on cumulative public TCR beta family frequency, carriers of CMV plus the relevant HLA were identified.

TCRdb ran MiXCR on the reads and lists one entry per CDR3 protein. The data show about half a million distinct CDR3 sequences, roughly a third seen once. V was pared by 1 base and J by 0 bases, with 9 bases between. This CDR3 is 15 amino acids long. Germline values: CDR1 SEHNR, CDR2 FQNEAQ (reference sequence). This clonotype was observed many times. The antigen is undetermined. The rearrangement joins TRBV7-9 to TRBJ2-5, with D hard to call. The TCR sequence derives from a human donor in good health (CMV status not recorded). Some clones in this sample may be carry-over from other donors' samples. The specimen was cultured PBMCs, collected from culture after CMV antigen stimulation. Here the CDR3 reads CASSLGDVNQETQYF. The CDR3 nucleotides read TGTGCCAGCAGCTTAGGCGACGTTAACCAAGAGACCCAGTACTTC.